One sample yielded the 32 T cell receptor beta chains listed below, sequenced in a study of T cell changes during pregnancy in multiple sclerosis. Method: immunoSEQ multiplex PCR; TCRdb's copy keeps in-frame clones and lacks some. Of approximately 88,000 clones in the sample, roughly 96% were seen once. The source was peripheral blood, collected in the second trimester of pregnancy. The receptors were gathered from a female donor with multiple sclerosis, enrolled in a pregnancy study.

This chain uses TRBV18 with TRBJ1-3; the match to TRBD1 covers 8 bases. The length of the CDR3 is 16 residues. J gave up 2 bases and V 2 bases, and 5 bases lay outside the gene matches. The germline CDR1 and CDR2 sequences are KGHSH and LQKENI. For the CDR3, the DNA is TGTGCCAGCTCACCAGCGACAGGGGAGCCTGGAAACACCATATATTTT. This codes for CASSPATGEPGNTIYF.

The table lists this clone with a count of one. This chain joins TRBV7-6 and TRBJ2-7; 9 nucleotides align to TRBD1. Germline trimming cut 1 base from V and 5 bases from J; bases unmatched to any gene: 18. The germline V gene has CDR1 SGHVS and CDR2 FNYEAQ. This CDR3 is built from 19 residues. CDR3 nucleotides: TGTGCCAGCAGCTTAGAAGGGGAGGGTTGGGACAGGGCCCCCCACGAGCAGTACTTC. Amino acids: CASSLEGEGWDRAPHEQYF.

The rearrangement links TRBV19 to TRBJ1-5; D is possibly TRBD1 (6 bases). CDR1 and CDR2 (germline): LNHDA, SQIVND (reference sequence). The CDR3 loop spans 16 amino acids. With 5 bases removed from V and 0 bases from J, the gap between germline ends came to 14 bases. CDR3 coding DNA: TGTGCCAGTAGTCCCTCTACAGGGTATAGCAATCAGCCCCAGCATTTT. It encodes CASSPSTGYSNQPQHF. The full variable domain, in which reference TRBV19 and TRBJ1-5 provide the parts outside the CDR3, is DGGITQSPKYLFRKEGQNVTLSCEQNLNHDAMYWYRQDPGQGLRLIYYSQIVNDFQKGDIAEGYSVSREKKESFPLTVTSAQKNPTAFYLCASSPSTGYSNQPQHFGDGTRLSIL.

The genes are TRBV19 and TRBJ2-5, with 10 bases matching TRBD2. Losses at the gene ends were 3 bases for V and 5 bases for J; bases not matched to a gene: 9. The germline CDR1 and CDR2 sequences are LNHDA and SQIVND (reference sequence). CDR3 size: 16 residues. This CDR3 is CASSMGSGRVRETQYF. CDR3 nucleotides: TGTGCCAGTAGTATGGGCAGCGGGAGGGTCCGGGAGACCCAGTACTTC.

V gene TRBV18 combines with J gene TRBJ2-7, with a tentative D call TRBD2 (6 bases). The CDR3 contains 14 residues. The V gene lost 1 base and the J gene lost 5 bases, with 12 bases spanning the gap. Per the germline V gene, CDR1 is KGHSH and CDR2 is LQKENI. CDR3 sequence (DNA): TGTGCCAGCTCACCACAGGCAGGGAGGCACGAGCAGTACTTC. As protein: CASSPQAGRHEQYF.

The chain couples TRBV27 to TRBJ1-5, with 8 bases identical to TRBD1. V dropped 4 bases and J dropped 3; count of bases not matched to a gene: 5. The CDR3 sequence is 15 residues long. Germline V CDR1 and CDR2: MNHEY, SMNVEV (reference sequence). CDR3 DNA sequence: TGTGCCAGCAGTTCGACAGGGGCCTTCAATCAGCCCCAGCATTTT. Residues: CASSSTGAFNQPQHF.

This sequence joins TRBV4-1 and TRBJ1-1, with D perhaps matching TRBD1 (5 bases). Trimming took off 6 bases at V and 11 bases at J, with 28 bases between the two ends. Germline CDR1 is MGHRA and CDR2 is YSYEKL. CDR3 size: 16 residues. CDR3 sequence: CASSHTLRRANRGAFF. CDR3 nucleotide sequence: TGCGCCAGCAGTCACACCCTACGGAGAGCCAACCGGGGGGCTTTCTTT.

The chain joins TRBV6-5 to TRBJ2-5, with a possible D match to TRBD1 (5 bases). In germline, CDR1 is MNHEY, CDR2 SVGAGI. V was trimmed by 2 bases and J by 7 bases, leaving 14 bases between them. The CDR3 extends over 14 amino acids. The CDR3 DNA sequence: TGTGCCAGCAGTTACGGCGACAGATCCCGGACCCAGTACTTC. Translated: CASSYGDRSRTQYF.

The chain combines TRBV9 with TRBJ2-1; TRBD2 matches at 9 bases. The CDR3 spans 20 residues. Germline loops: CDR1 SGDLS, CDR2 YYNGEE. After removal of 2 bases from V and 0 bases from J, the junction contained 15 bases not matched to a gene. CDR3 DNA: TGTGCCAGCAGCGTCTCATCTCGGCTAGCGGGATCGAGCTCCTACAATGAGCAGTTCTTC. It specifies CASSVSSRLAGSSSYNEQFF. The full variable domain, rest sourced from reference TRBV9 and TRBJ2-1, is DSGVTQTPKHLITATGQRVTLRCSPRSGDLSVYWYQQSLDQGLQFLIQYYNGEERAKGNILERFSAQQFPDLHSELNLSSLELGDSALYFCASSVSSRLAGSSSYNEQFFGPGTRLTVL.

This clone was detected only once. The chain couples TRBV5-4 to TRBJ1-1; D is uncertain. CDR1 and CDR2 from the germline V gene are SGHNT and YYREEE (reference sequence). The V end was cut by 6 bases, the J end by 0 bases, with 6 bases between. There are 12 residues in the CDR3. Here the CDR3 reads CASKSMNTEAFF. The DNA for the CDR3 is TGTGCCAGCAAATCAATGAACACTGAAGCTTTCTTT.

The rearrangement uses TRBV6-5 and TRBJ2-7; possible D gene TRBD1, 5 bases. V shed 6 bases and J shed 6 bases, with 12 bases lying between them. The CDR3 is 12 residues long. Germline values: CDR1 MNHEY, CDR2 SVGAGI. CDR3 amino acids: CASRSPGSEQYF. The CDR3 DNA reads TGTGCCAGCAGGTCCCCAGGGTCCGAGCAGTACTTC.

This chain connects TRBV27 to TRBJ1-5; no reliable D call. V lost 4 bases and J 4 bases, leaving 8 bases between the germline ends. CDR1 and CDR2 from the germline V gene are MNHEY and SMNVEV (reference sequence). CDR3 length: 13 amino acids. The CDR3 region has the DNA TGTGCCAGCAGTTCAGGAATTAATCAGCCCCAGCATTTT. It encodes CASSSGINQPQHF.

This chain joins TRBV7-7 and TRBJ2-3, with a possible D match to TRBD2 (5 bases). Trimming shortened V by 5 bases and J by 0 bases, and 9 bases separated the two germline ends. Germline V gene sequence: CDR1 SSHAT, CDR2 FNYEAQ (reference sequence). The CDR3 spans 14 residues. CDR3 coding DNA: TGTGCCAGCAGCCCGGGGTTTAGCACAGATACGCAGTATTTT. It codes for CASSPGFSTDTQYF.

This chain links TRBV6-1 with TRBJ1-5; 9 bases are a match to TRBD1. The CDR3 spans 15 residues. Germline V gene data show CDR1 as MNHNS and CDR2 as SASEGT. V trimming: 1 base; J trimming: 6 bases; junction bases outside the gene matches: 4. In DNA form, the CDR3 reads TGTGCCAGCAGTGAAGACAGGGGGCCGGGTCAGCCCCAGCATTTT. Translated: CASSEDRGPGQPQHF.

This clone was counted a single time. V and J are TRBV4-1 and TRBJ2-2; the match to TRBD1 covers 9 bases. Germline V lookup: CDR1 MGHRA, CDR2 YSYEKL. J gave up 6 bases and V 6 bases, and 11 bases lay outside the gene matches. The CDR3 consists of 16 residues. The DNA for the CDR3 is TGCGCCAGCAGATATCCCGGGACAGGGTACGCCGGGGAGCTGTTTTTT. Amino acid sequence: CASRYPGTGYAGELFF.

This rearrangement joins TRBV11-2 to TRBJ1-1, with D possibly being TRBD1 (5 bases). CDR1 is SGHAT and CDR2 is FQNNGV in the germline V gene. The CDR3 is 14 residues long. The ends were cut back, 4 bases at V and 1 base at J, with 10 bases in the middle. The CDR3 coding sequence is TGTGCCAGCAGCTGGACATGGCCGAACACTGAAGCTTTCTTT. This encodes CASSWTWPNTEAFF.

This clone was found once. The genes are TRBV2 and TRBJ1-2, with no clear D. The V end lost 0 bases, the J end lost 6 bases, and 11 bases lay between the germline ends. Germline V gene data show CDR1 as SNHLY and CDR2 as FYNNEI. The CDR3 runs 14 residues. In DNA form, the CDR3 reads TGTGCCAGCAGTGAAGCGCGGGGTGGGCATGGCTACACCTTC. The encoded protein is CASSEARGGHGYTF. The complete variable domain, with remaining parts taken from reference TRBV2 and TRBJ1-2, reads EPEVTQTPSHQVTQMGQEVILRCVPISNHLYFYWYRQILGQKVEFLVSFYNNEISEKSEIFDDQFSVERPDGSNFTLKIRSTKLEDSAMYFCASSEARGGHGYTFGSGTRLTVV.

V is TRBV4-2 and J is TRBJ1-2; a possible D gene is TRBD1 (6 bases). CDR1 LGHNA and CDR2 YNFKEQ come from the germline V gene. Trimming stripped 4 bases from V and 8 bases from J, with 20 bases between. The CDR3 runs to 15 residues. For the CDR3, the DNA is TGTGCCAGCAGCCCCCCGAACCGCAGGGGAGAGGGCTACACCTTC. This sequence encodes CASSPPNRRGEGYTF.

The rearrangement joins TRBV19 to TRBJ1-4, with 8 bases that match TRBD1. Germline V CDR1 and CDR2: LNHDA, SQIVND (reference sequence). The CDR3 totals 14 residues. J was trimmed by 8 bases and V by 6 bases; bases with no gene match: 8. In DNA form, the CDR3 reads TGTGCCAGTAGGCCGGGGGACAGGATCGAAAAACTGTTTTTT. Translated: CASRPGDRIEKLFF.

The chain combines TRBV14 with TRBJ1-1; the D gene is possibly TRBD1 (5 bases). This CDR3 region has 17 residues. Germline CDR1 reads SGHDN; CDR2 reads FVKESK. V lost 5 bases and J lost 4, with 23 bases in between. The CDR3 sequence: CASSYFVASGLLTEAFF. CDR3 in DNA: TGTGCCAGCAGCTACTTCGTTGCGTCGGGACTCCTCACTGAAGCTTTCTTT.

The chain couples TRBV18 to TRBJ2-5; the match to TRBD1 covers 8 bases. V was clipped by 4 bases and J by 5 bases; unmatched bases: 6. The CDR3 has 14 amino acids. The germline V gene has CDR1 KGHSH and CDR2 LQKENI. CDR3 sequence (DNA): TGTGCCAGCTCACTCCAGGGGGCGAAGGAGACCCAGTACTTC. The encoded protein is CASSLQGAKETQYF.

This clone was counted once. The J gene is TRBJ2-7, the V gene TRBV4-1; perhaps TRBD1 as D (6 bases). The CDR3 runs 15 residues. Germline V gene lookup returns CDR1 MGHRA and CDR2 YSYEKL. Trimming took off 2 bases at V and 5 bases at J, with 16 bases between the two ends. CDR3 protein: CASSQPTGRSHEQYF. The CDR3 nucleotides are TGCGCCAGCAGCCAACCGACAGGCCGGTCCCACGAGCAGTACTTC.

This clone is a singleton in its sample. The CDR3 reads CASSRLTGGSGELFF. CDR3 nucleotide sequence: TGTGCCAGCAGCCGGCTAACGGGAGGGTCCGGGGAGCTGTTTTTT. The chain uses TRBV7-2 and TRBJ2-2; 8 nucleotides match TRBD2. Germline V CDR1 and CDR2: SGHTA, FQGNSA. This CDR3 is built from 15 residues. V dropped 5 bases and J dropped 6; count of bases not matched to a gene: 8.

J is TRBJ2-7 and V is TRBV7-2, with 13 bases identical to TRBD2. There are 19 residues in the CDR3. The germline gives CDR1 SGHTA, CDR2 FQGNSA. The V gene end was trimmed by 1 base and the J gene end by 0 bases; junction bases not matched to a gene: 9. The CDR3 DNA reads as TGTGCCAGCAGCTTAGGGTTGGGACTAGCGGGACTCCGCTCCTACGAGCAGTACTTC. Amino acid sequence: CASSLGLGLAGLRSYEQYF. Using reference TRBV7-2 and TRBJ2-7 for the parts outside the CDR3, the full variable domain is GAGVSQSPSNKVTEKGKDVELRCDPISGHTALYWYRQSLGQGLEFLIYFQGNSAPDKSGLPSDRFSAERTGGSVSTLTIQRTQQEDSAVYLCASSLGLGLAGLRSYEQYFGPGTRLTVT.

The V and J genes are TRBV12-5 and TRBJ2-7, with TRBD1 matching over 8 bases. J lost 0 bases, V lost 2 bases, and 6 bases had no gene match. Germline CDR1 reads LGHNT; CDR2 reads FRNRAP. The CDR3 has 16 residues. The CDR3 DNA follows: TGTGCTAGTGGTTTGCCTCCGGGACAGGTCTCCTACGAGCAGTACTTC. Protein product: CASGLPPGQVSYEQYF.

The V call is TRBV29-1, the J call TRBJ2-5, with 10 bases that match TRBD1. CDR1 and CDR2 (germline): SQVTM, ANQGSEA. CDR3 size: 13 residues. After removal of 7 bases from V and 4 bases from J, the junction contained 6 bases not matched to a gene. The CDR3 loop reads CSAGDRGGETQYF. CDR3 sequence (DNA): TGCAGCGCAGGGGACAGGGGTGGAGAGACCCAGTACTTC.

The chain has TRBV5-6 and TRBJ2-3, with TRBD1 matching over 11 bases. CDR1 is SGHDT and CDR2 is YYEEEE in the germline V gene. V lost 2 bases, J lost 4 bases, and 3 bases stayed unmatched. The CDR3 length is 15 residues. The CDR3 bases are TGTGCCAGCAGCTTTGGGACAGGGGGACCAGATACGCAGTATTTT. Protein sequence: CASSFGTGGPDTQYF.

The chain carries TRBV5-8 and TRBJ1-1; D is perhaps TRBD1 (5 bases). The ends were cut back, 0 bases at V and 11 bases at J, with 20 bases in the middle. The CDR3 extends over 15 amino acids. Per the germline V gene, CDR1 is SGHTS and CDR2 is YDEGEE. In DNA form, the CDR3 reads TGTGCCAGCAGCTTGGGAGCCGGACACACTAGCGTGGCTTTCTTT. Its translation is CASSLGAGHTSVAFF. The full variable domain, completed using reference TRBV5-8 and TRBJ1-1, is EAGVTQSPTHLIKTRGQQATLRCSPISGHTSVYWYQQALGLGLQFLLWYDEGEERNRGNFPPRFSGRQFPNYSSELNVNALELEDSALYLCASSLGAGHTSVAFFGQGTRLTVV.

The V and J genes are TRBV5-4 and TRBJ1-3; tentatively, D is TRBD1 (5 bases). The CDR3 extends over 15 amino acids. Deletions cut 1 base from V and 0 bases from J, with 8 bases between. The germline CDR1 and CDR2 sequences are SGHNT and YYREEE (reference sequence). In DNA, the CDR3 is TGTGCCAGCAGCTTGCCGGGACTCTCTGGAAACACCATATATTTT. This codes for CASSLPGLSGNTIYF.

Notes on this clone: Additional DNA sequences in this sample encode the identical CDR3. This chain links TRBV27 with TRBJ2-1; 7 bases line up with TRBD2. J gave up 6 bases and V 3 bases, and 8 bases lay outside the gene matches. In germline, CDR1 is MNHEY, CDR2 SMNVEV (reference sequence). CDR3 length equals 15 residues. The CDR3 region is CASSLSAGVVNEQFF. CDR3 sequence (DNA): TGTGCCAGCAGTTTGTCGGCGGGAGTGGTCAATGAGCAGTTCTTC.

This rearrangement joins TRBV27 to TRBJ2-1; 9 bases align to TRBD2. Germline V gene data show CDR1 as MNHEY and CDR2 as SMNVEV (reference sequence). The CDR3 is 15 residues long. The V gene end was trimmed by 3 bases and the J gene end by 5 bases; junction bases not matched to a gene: 5. The CDR3, as DNA: TGTGCCAGCAGTTTGTGGGCTAGCGGGAACAATGAGCAGTTCTTC. Residues: CASSLWASGNNEQFF.

The chain combines TRBV30 with TRBJ2-1; 11 bases match TRBD1. J lost 7 bases, V lost 2 bases, and 1 base had no gene match. The CDR3 extends over 13 amino acids. Germline values: CDR1 GTSNPN, CDR2 SVGIG (reference sequence). Here the CDR3 reads CAWSRDRGNEQFF. In nucleotides, the CDR3 is TGTGCCTGGAGTCGGGACAGGGGGAATGAGCAGTTCTTC.